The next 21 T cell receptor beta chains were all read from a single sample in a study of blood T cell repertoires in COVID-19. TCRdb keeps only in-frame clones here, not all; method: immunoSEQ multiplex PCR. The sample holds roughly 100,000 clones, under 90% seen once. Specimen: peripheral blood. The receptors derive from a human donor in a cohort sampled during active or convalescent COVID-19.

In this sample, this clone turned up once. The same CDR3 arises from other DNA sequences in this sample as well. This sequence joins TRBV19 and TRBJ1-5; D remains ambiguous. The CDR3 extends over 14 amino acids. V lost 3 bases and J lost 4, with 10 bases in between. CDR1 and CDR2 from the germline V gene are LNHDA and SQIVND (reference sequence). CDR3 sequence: CASSIGTGNQPQHF. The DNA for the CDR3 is TGTGCCAGTAGTATCGGTACCGGGAATCAGCCCCAGCATTTT.

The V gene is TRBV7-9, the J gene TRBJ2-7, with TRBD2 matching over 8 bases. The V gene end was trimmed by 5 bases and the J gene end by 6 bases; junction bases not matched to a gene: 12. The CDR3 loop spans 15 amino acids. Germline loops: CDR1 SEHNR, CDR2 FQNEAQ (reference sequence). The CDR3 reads CASSLWAGGPGEQYF. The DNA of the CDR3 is TGTGCCAGCAGCCTCTGGGCGGGGGGCCCCGGCGAGCAGTACTTC.

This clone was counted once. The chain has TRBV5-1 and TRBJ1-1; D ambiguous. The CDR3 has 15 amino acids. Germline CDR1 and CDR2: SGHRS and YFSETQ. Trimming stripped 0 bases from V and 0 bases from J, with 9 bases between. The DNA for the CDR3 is TGCGCCAGCAGCTTGGCCGGACTCGTGAACACTGAAGCTTTCTTT. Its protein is CASSLAGLVNTEAFF.

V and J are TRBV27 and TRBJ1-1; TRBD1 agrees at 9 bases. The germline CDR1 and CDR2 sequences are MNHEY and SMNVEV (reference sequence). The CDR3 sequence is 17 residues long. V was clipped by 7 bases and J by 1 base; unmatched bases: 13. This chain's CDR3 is CASIPLGTGSRNTEAFF. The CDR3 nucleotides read TGTGCCAGCATACCGTTAGGGACAGGGTCCCGGAACACTGAAGCTTTCTTT.

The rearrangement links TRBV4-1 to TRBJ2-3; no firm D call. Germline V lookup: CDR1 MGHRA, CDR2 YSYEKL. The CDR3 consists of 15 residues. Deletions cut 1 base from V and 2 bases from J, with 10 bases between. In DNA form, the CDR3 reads TGCGCCAGCAGCCAAGTCGCGGAACCCACAGATACGCAGTATTTT. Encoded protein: CASSQVAEPTDTQYF.

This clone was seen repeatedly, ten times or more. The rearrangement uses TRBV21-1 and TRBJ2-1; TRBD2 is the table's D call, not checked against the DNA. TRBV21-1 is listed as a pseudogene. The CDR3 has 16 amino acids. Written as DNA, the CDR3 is TGTGCCAGCAGTCTAACCGCGGGGACCTCCTACAATGAGCAGTTCTTC. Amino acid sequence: CASSLTAGTSYNEQFF.

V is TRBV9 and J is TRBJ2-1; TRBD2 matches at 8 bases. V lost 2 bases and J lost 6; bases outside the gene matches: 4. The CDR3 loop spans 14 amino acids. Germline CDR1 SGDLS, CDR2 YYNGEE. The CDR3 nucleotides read TGTGCCAGCAGCGTGGGACTAGGGGGCAATGAGCAGTTCTTC. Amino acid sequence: CASSVGLGGNEQFF.

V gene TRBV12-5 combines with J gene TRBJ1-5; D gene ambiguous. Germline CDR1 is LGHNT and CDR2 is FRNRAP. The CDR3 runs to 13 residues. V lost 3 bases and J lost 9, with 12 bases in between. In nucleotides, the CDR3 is TGTGCTAGTGGTTTTGGAGAGGTTGGGCCCCAGCATTTT. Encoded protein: CASGFGEVGPQHF.

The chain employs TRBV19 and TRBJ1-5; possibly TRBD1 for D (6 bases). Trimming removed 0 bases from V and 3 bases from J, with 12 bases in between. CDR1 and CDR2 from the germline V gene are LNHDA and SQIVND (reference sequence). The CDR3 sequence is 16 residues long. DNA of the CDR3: TGTGCCAGTAGTATAGATTGGGGGGGACACAATCAGCCCCAGCATTTT. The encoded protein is CASSIDWGGHNQPQHF. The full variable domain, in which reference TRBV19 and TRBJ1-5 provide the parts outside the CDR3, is DGGITQSPKYLFRKEGQNVTLSCEQNLNHDAMYWYRQDPGQGLRLIYYSQIVNDFQKGDIAEGYSVSREKKESFPLTVTSAQKNPTAFYLCASSIDWGGHNQPQHFGDGTRLSIL.

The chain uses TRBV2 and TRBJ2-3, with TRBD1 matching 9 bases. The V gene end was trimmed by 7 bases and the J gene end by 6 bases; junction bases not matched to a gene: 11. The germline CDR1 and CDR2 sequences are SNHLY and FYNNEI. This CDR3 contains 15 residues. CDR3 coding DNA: TGTGCCAGCACCGAAGGACAGGGGATCTGGGATACGCAGTATTTT. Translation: CASTEGQGIWDTQYF.

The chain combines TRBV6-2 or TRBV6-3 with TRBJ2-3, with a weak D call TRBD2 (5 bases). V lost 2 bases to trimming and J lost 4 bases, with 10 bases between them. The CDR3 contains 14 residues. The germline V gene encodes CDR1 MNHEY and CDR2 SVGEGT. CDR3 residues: CASSYVSRADTQYF. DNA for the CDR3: TGTGCCAGCAGTTACGTGTCGCGGGCAGATACGCAGTATTTT.

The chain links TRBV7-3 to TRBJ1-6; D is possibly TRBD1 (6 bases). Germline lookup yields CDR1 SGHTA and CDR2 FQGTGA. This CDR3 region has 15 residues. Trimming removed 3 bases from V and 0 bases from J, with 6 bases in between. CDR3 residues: CASSLDSSYNSPLHF. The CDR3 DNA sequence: TGTGCCAGCAGCTTGGACAGCTCCTATAATTCACCCCTCCACTTT.

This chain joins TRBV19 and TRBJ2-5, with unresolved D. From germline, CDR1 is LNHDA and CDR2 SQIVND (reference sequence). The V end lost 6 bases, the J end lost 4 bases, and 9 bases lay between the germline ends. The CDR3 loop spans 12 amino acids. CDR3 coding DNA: TGTGCCAGTAGCGACCGGAGAGAGACCCAGTACTTC. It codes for CASSDRRETQYF.

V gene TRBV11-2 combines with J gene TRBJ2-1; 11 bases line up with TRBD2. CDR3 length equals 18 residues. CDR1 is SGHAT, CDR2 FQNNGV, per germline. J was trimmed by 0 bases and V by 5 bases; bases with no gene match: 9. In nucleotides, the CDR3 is TGTGCCAGCAGCACGAGGACTAGCGGGCCACACTCCTACAATGAGCAGTTCTTC. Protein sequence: CASSTRTSGPHSYNEQFF. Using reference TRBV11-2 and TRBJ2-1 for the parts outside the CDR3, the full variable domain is EAGVAQSPRYKIIEKRQSVAFWCNPISGHATLYWYQQILGQGPKLLIQFQNNGVVDDSQLPKDRFSAERLKGVDSTLKIQPAKLEDSAVYLCASSTRTSGPHSYNEQFFGPGTRLTVL.

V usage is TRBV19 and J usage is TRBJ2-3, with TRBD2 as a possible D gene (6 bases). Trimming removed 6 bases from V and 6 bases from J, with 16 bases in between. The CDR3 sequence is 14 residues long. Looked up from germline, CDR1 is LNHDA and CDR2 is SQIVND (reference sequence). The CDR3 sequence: CASSGGVLADTQYF. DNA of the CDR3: TGTGCCAGTAGCGGGGGAGTCCTTGCGGATACGCAGTATTTT.

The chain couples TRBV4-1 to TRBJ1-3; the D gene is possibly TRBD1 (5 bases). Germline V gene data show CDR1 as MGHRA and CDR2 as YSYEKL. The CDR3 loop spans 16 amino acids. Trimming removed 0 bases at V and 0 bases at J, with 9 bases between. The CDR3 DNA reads TGCGCCAGCAGCCAAGATTGGGGCAACTCTGGAAACACCATATATTTT. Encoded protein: CASSQDWGNSGNTIYF.

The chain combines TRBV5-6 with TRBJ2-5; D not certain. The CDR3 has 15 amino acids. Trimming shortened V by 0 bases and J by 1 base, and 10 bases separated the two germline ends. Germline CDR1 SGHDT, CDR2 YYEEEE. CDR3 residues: CASSLVYSFQETQYF. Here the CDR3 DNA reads TGTGCCAGCAGCTTGGTGTATAGCTTCCAAGAGACCCAGTACTTC.

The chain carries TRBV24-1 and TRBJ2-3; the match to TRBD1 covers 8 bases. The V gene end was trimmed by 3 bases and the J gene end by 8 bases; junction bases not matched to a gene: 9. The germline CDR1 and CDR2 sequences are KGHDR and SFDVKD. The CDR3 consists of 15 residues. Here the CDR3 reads CATSDPGQASGTQYF. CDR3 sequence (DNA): TGTGCCACCAGTGATCCGGGACAGGCAAGCGGTACGCAGTATTTT.

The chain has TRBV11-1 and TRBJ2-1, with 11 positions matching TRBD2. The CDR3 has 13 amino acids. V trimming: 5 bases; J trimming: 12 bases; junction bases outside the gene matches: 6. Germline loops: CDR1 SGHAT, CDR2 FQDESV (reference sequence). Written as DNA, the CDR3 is TGTGCCAGCAGCCACGGACTAGCGGGCGCGCAGTTCTTC. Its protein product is CASSHGLAGAQFF.

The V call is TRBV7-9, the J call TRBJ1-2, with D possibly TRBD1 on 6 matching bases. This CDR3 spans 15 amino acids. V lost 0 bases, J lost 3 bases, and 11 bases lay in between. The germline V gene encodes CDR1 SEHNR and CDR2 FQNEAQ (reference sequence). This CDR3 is CASSLAKTGYYGYTF. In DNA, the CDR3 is TGTGCCAGCAGCTTAGCGAAAACAGGGTACTATGGCTACACCTTC.

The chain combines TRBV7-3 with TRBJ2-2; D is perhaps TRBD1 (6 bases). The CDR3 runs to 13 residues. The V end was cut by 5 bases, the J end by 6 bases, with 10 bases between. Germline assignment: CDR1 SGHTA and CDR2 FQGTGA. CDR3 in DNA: TGTGCCAGCAGCGAACAGGGATCCGGGGAGCTGTTTTTT. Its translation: CASSEQGSGELFF.